The 16 T cell receptor beta chains below come from one sample, sequenced in a study of T cells in Graves' hyperthyroidism and ophthalmopathy. TCR beta CDR3 region amplification was performed from RNA transcripts. During a first-round RT-PCR of the TCR CDR3, the HTBI primer set was used. MiXCR, run by TCRdb on the multiplex PCR reads, gives a single entry per CDR3 protein. This sample yields about 620,000 distinct CDR3 sequences, of which roughly 16% are seen a single time; around 4% belongs to the top ten. Sequenced material: blood. These receptors were taken from a woman in her thirties with Graves' hyperthyroidism.

The chain recombines TRBV28 with TRBJ2-1, with no clear D. The CDR3 consists of 14 residues. V lost 6 bases and J 7 bases, leaving 16 bases between the germline ends. Germline V gene sequence: CDR1 MDHEN, CDR2 SYDVKM. The CDR3 DNA reads TGTGCCAGCAGCCCCCCAGCCCTGAAGAATGAGCAGTTCTTC. Amino acid sequence: CASSPPALKNEQFF.

This chain connects TRBV6-1 to TRBJ2-2, with a weak D call TRBD1 (6 bases). The germline CDR1 and CDR2 sequences are MNHNS and SASEGT. The CDR3 runs 13 residues. V lost 6 bases, J lost 8 bases, and 13 bases lay in between. The CDR3: CASSSNREGELFF. Written as DNA, the CDR3 is TGTGCCAGCAGCTCCAACAGGGAGGGGGAGCTGTTTTTT.

This clonotype was seen repeatedly, ten times or more. The chain uses TRBV6-1 and TRBJ2-2; a weak D match, TRBD1 (5 bases). The CDR3 covers 12 residues. V was shortened by 5 bases and J by 9 bases, with 10 bases between the two germline ends. Germline CDR1 is MNHNS and CDR2 is SASEGT. The CDR3 nucleotides read TGTGCCAGCAGTAAGGGGAATCGGGAGCTGTTTTTT. Translated: CASSKGNRELFF.

This clonotype was picked up many times. The V and J genes are TRBV28 and TRBJ2-3; D uncertain. This CDR3 spans 13 amino acids. V lost 2 bases and J 2 bases, leaving 5 bases between the germline ends. Germline V gene sequence: CDR1 MDHEN, CDR2 SYDVKM. CDR3 nucleotide sequence: TGTGCCAGCAGTTTAGAGATCACAGATACGCAGTATTTT. Translated: CASSLEITDTQYF. The full variable domain, in which reference TRBV28 and TRBJ2-3 provide the parts outside the CDR3, is DVKVTQSSRYLVKRTGEKVFLECVQDMDHENMFWYRQDPGLGLRLIYFSYDVKMKEKGDIPEGYSVSREKKERFSLILESASTNQTSMYLCASSLEITDTQYFGPGTRLTVL.

The V call is TRBV6-1, the J call TRBJ2-7, with D possibly being TRBD1 (6 bases). CDR1 and CDR2 from the germline V gene are MNHNS and SASEGT. V was clipped by 6 bases and J by 1 base, with 13 bases between them. The CDR3 contains 14 residues. The CDR3 protein is CASRAEDRSYEQYF. Written as DNA, the CDR3 is TGTGCCAGCAGGGCTGAGGACAGATCCTACGAGCAGTACTTC.

This clonotype was recorded at least ten times. This rearrangement joins TRBV7-8 to TRBJ2-3; a weak D match, TRBD2 (6 bases). Germline V lookup: CDR1 SGHVS, CDR2 FQNEAQ. CDR3 size: 16 residues. Trimming took off 5 bases at V and 2 bases at J, with 17 bases between the two ends. The CDR3 here is CASSPRAWGVTDTQYF. CDR3 bases: TGTGCCAGCAGCCCCAGGGCGTGGGGGGTCACAGATACGCAGTATTTT.

This clonotype was seen a few times. The J gene is TRBJ2-7, the V gene TRBV9; 7 nucleotides agree with TRBD1. Per germline, CDR1 SGDLS and CDR2 YYNGEE. The CDR3 has 15 amino acids. Trimming took 1 base from V and 0 from J; bases not matched to a gene: 4. The CDR3 reads CASSVRDSSSYEQYF. The CDR3 coding sequence is TGTGCCAGCAGCGTAAGGGACAGTTCCTCCTACGAGCAGTACTTC.

The genes are TRBV9 and TRBJ2-7; D is possibly TRBD2 (5 bases). The CDR3 runs 13 residues. Germline CDR1 reads SGDLS; CDR2 reads YYNGEE. V was shortened by 3 bases and J by 3 bases, with 10 bases between the two germline ends. Here the CDR3 reads CASSAGLNYEQYF. CDR3 sequence (DNA): TGTGCCAGCAGCGCCGGACTCAACTACGAGCAGTACTTC.

This clonotype was seen ten or more times. V and J are TRBV27 and TRBJ2-5; D possibly matches TRBD1 or TRBD2 (5 bases each). The CDR3 loop spans 15 amino acids. The germline gives CDR1 MNHEY, CDR2 SMNVEV (reference sequence). Trimming stripped 0 bases from V and 6 bases from J, with 14 bases between. The CDR3 loop reads CASSLSSPGTKTQYF. The CDR3 bases are TGTGCCAGCAGTTTATCGTCACCAGGGACGAAGACCCAGTACTTC.

This clonotype was counted ten times or more. The CDR3 here is CASSQSGRAFETQYF. The CDR3 DNA reads as TGCGCCAGCTCACAAAGCGGGAGGGCCTTTGAGACCCAGTACTTC. The chain combines TRBV5-1 with TRBJ2-5; 10 positions agree with TRBD2. The CDR3 runs to 15 residues. The V gene's germline CDR1 is SGHRS and CDR2 YFSETQ. With 7 bases clipped from V and 5 bases from J, the junction kept 11 bases outside the gene matches.

This clonotype was observed at least ten times. J is TRBJ2-3 and V is TRBV27; D remains ambiguous. Germline values: CDR1 MNHEY, CDR2 SMNVEV (reference sequence). This CDR3 spans 18 amino acids. Trimming removed 8 bases from V and 0 bases from J, with 24 bases in between. The CDR3 DNA is TGTGCCAGCCCTAAACCTCCCCCTGTGGGATCTAGCACAGATACGCAGTATTTT. Its protein product is CASPKPPPVGSSTDTQYF.

The V gene is TRBV9, the J gene TRBJ2-7; D may be TRBD1 (6 bases). Germline loops: CDR1 SGDLS, CDR2 YYNGEE. Trimming removed 3 bases at V and 0 bases at J, with 10 bases between. The CDR3 consists of 14 residues. CDR3 nucleotides: TGTGCCAGCAGCGCGATAGGGGGCTCCTACGAGCAGTACTTC. This encodes CASSAIGGSYEQYF.

This clonotype was recorded many times. The J gene is TRBJ2-2, the V gene TRBV11-2; 8 nucleotides align to TRBD1. The CDR3 contains 16 residues. The V segment lost 1 base and the J segment 3 bases; nucleotides outside the gene matches: 4. The germline CDR1 and CDR2 sequences are SGHAT and FQNNGV. Written as DNA, the CDR3 is TGTGCCAGCAGCTTAGCCTACAGGGGGGACACCGGGGAGCTGTTTTTT. Translated, it gives CASSLAYRGDTGELFF.

This clonotype has only a few counts. J is TRBJ1-5 and V is TRBV12-3 or TRBV12-4; D may be TRBD1 (5 bases). The germline V and J ends were trimmed by 5 bases and 0 bases, with 17 bases remaining between them. The CDR3 extends over 17 amino acids. The CDR3 spells CASSPYSGAISNQPQHF. CDR3 sequence (DNA): TGTGCCAGCAGTCCCTATTCCGGGGCCATTAGCAATCAGCCCCAGCATTTT.

This sequence joins TRBV20-1 and TRBJ1-6, with D possibly being TRBD1 (6 bases). Trimming left V 3 bases short and J 3 bases short, with 15 bases between. Germline V gives CDR1 DFQATT, CDR2 SNEGSKA (reference sequence). This CDR3 is 16 amino acids long. CDR3 sequence (DNA): TGCAGTGCTAGGGGAGGGGGAGATGTCTATAATTCACCCCTCCACTTT. It encodes CSARGGGDVYNSPLHF.

This clonotype was seen ten or more times. J is TRBJ2-1 and V is TRBV27, with unresolved D. CDR1 and CDR2 from the germline V gene are MNHEY and SMNVEV (reference sequence). Deletions cut 8 bases from V and 4 bases from J, with 9 bases between. This CDR3 has 12 residues. The CDR3 reads CASGQIYNEQFF. In DNA, the CDR3 is TGTGCCAGCGGCCAAATTTACAATGAGCAGTTCTTC.